This T cell receptor (beta chain) was obtained from a study of blood T cells in healthy people across ages. General study points: Diversity figures derived from one million T cells were judged to underestimate the true value.

Points on this clonotype: The antigen is not known.

Combining a sample-barcoded 5' primer with a J-beta primer mix, a second PCR ran for 7 to 11 cycles. MiXCR was run by TCRdb on the 5' RACE reads, yielding one entry per CDR3 protein. Of 450,000 to 650,000 distinct CDR3 sequences in the sample, nearly 25% were seen once. Each sample had at least 6 million PBMCs isolated. Extraction yielded at least 5 micrograms of total RNA per sample. These same data were also listed under a study on T cells of mothers and their children.

The receptor was isolated from a boy younger than 18 in good health. The sample comprised blood.

CDR3 region: CASSPGSYRTIAKNIQYF. The CDR3 DNA reads as TGTGCCAGCTCACCAGGGTCCTACCGAACTATAGCCAAAAACATTCAGTACTTC. V usage is TRBV18 and J usage is TRBJ2-4; no reliable D call. The V end lost 2 bases, the J end lost 0 bases, and 17 bases lay between the germline ends. Germline V lookup: CDR1 KGHSH, CDR2 LQKENI. The CDR3 runs to 18 residues.